The 13 T cell receptor beta chains given below trace back to one sample, sequenced in a study of PD-1 blockade in classical Hodgkin lymphoma. The time point here: cycle 4 day 1 (C4D1), after around six weeks of nivolumab. Patients all relapsed after autologous stem cell transplantation, and there was variation in brentuximab vedotin exposure. Starting with thawed PBMCs, CD4+ T cells were purified by magnetic negative selection. Only in-frame clones appear in the TCRdb table, and some are missing; sequencing was by immunoSEQ multiplex PCR. Among some 27,000 clones listed, approximately 78% were seen once. The specimen comprised CD4+ T cells from blood, sampled before the fourth cycle of nivolumab. The source of these receptors is a human donor with classical Hodgkin lymphoma.

The V gene is TRBV5-1, the J gene TRBJ2-7, with TRBD1 identical over 7 bases. The CDR3 is 15 residues long. J was trimmed by 0 bases and V by 3 bases; bases with no gene match: 6. Germline lookup yields CDR1 SGHRS and CDR2 YFSETQ. This chain's CDR3 is CASSSGAGGSYEQYF. In DNA form, the CDR3 reads TGCGCCAGCAGCTCCGGAGCAGGGGGCTCCTACGAGCAGTACTTC.

This rearrangement joins TRBV5-1 to TRBJ2-3; D uncertain. V lost 6 bases, J lost 5 bases, and 16 bases lay in between. Per germline, CDR1 SGHRS and CDR2 YFSETQ. The CDR3 is made up of 14 amino acids. The CDR3 DNA sequence: TGCGCCAGCACCCCCGCCCTTCTAGGAGATACGCAGTATTTT. Translating it yields CASTPALLGDTQYF.

The rearrangement uses TRBV2 and TRBJ2-3; 11 nucleotides line up with TRBD2. V lost 5 bases to trimming and J lost 1 base; unmatched junction nucleotides: 2. The CDR3 contains 15 residues. CDR1 is SNHLY, CDR2 FYNNEI, per germline. The CDR3 reads CASSLLAGGTDTQYF. Written as DNA, the CDR3 is TGTGCCAGCAGTTTACTAGCGGGGGGCACAGATACGCAGTATTTT.

The chain carries TRBV7-8 and TRBJ1-1; TRBD1 aligns across 8 bases. The V gene end was trimmed by 5 bases and the J gene end by 10 bases; junction bases not matched to a gene: 6. Germline V lookup: CDR1 SGHVS, CDR2 FQNEAQ. The CDR3 totals 12 residues. CDR3 sequence reads: CASSLDRGVAFF. CDR3 coding DNA: TGTGCCAGCAGCCTAGACAGGGGCGTAGCTTTCTTT. Supplemented by reference TRBV7-8 and TRBJ1-1, the full variable domain reads GAGVSQSPRYKVAKRGQDVALRCDPISGHVSLFWYQQALGQGPEFLTYFQNEAQLDKSGLPSDRFFAERPEGSVSTLKIQRTQQEDSAVYLCASSLDRGVAFFGQGTRLTVV.

The rearrangement joins TRBV6-5 to TRBJ2-1; 9 bases align to TRBD2. Germline CDR1 is MNHEY and CDR2 is SVGAGI. The CDR3 extends over 15 amino acids. J gave up 2 bases and V 2 bases, and 1 base lay outside the gene matches. The CDR3: CASSYKRGAYNEQFF. Here the CDR3 DNA reads TGTGCCAGCAGTTACAAGCGGGGGGCCTACAATGAGCAGTTCTTC.

The chain carries TRBV5-5 and TRBJ2-2; D remains unclear. The germline CDR1 and CDR2 sequences are SGHKS and YYEKEE (reference sequence). The CDR3 is 14 residues long. Between the trimmed V and J ends, which lost 5 bases and 4 bases, there was a span of 12 bases. The CDR3 nucleotides are TGTGCCAGCAGTCGACCCAGCAGCACCGGGGAGCTGTTTTTT. Its protein is CASSRPSSTGELFF.

This chain connects TRBV9 to TRBJ1-1; weak D call: TRBD1 (6 bases). Germline CDR1 and CDR2: SGDLS and YYNGEE. The V gene lost 7 bases and the J gene lost 0 bases, with 19 bases spanning the gap. This CDR3 region has 16 residues. In DNA form, the CDR3 reads TGTGCCAGCTCTCACAGGGAGGGGAGGATGAACACTGAAGCTTTCTTT. This translates into CASSHREGRMNTEAFF.

The chain has TRBV5-1 and TRBJ1-2, with D perhaps TRBD1 (6 bases). The CDR3 is made up of 14 amino acids. The germline CDR1 and CDR2 sequences are SGHRS and YFSETQ. With 4 bases removed from V and 3 bases from J, the gap between germline ends came to 13 bases. The CDR3 DNA reads TGCGCCAGCAGCGAGGACGGGACATACTATGGCTACACCTTC. Protein: CASSEDGTYYGYTF.

The rearrangement uses TRBV5-1 and TRBJ1-6; tentatively, D is TRBD1 (6 bases). The V and J ends lost 4 bases and 9 bases respectively, with 17 bases between them. Germline V gene lookup returns CDR1 SGHRS and CDR2 YFSETQ. CDR3 length: 15 amino acids. The CDR3 sequence is CASSVGEGGFSPLHF. The DNA for the CDR3 is TGCGCCAGCAGCGTAGGCGAGGGGGGCTTTTCACCCCTCCACTTT.

The rearrangement uses TRBV6-6 and TRBJ1-5; weak D call: TRBD1 (5 bases). The CDR3 is made up of 13 amino acids. Germline values: CDR1 MNHNY, CDR2 SVGAGI (reference sequence). V gave up 6 bases and J gave up 1 base, with 7 bases separating them. The CDR3 protein is CASRTGSNQPQHF. The DNA for the CDR3 is TGTGCCAGCAGAACAGGAAGCAATCAGCCCCAGCATTTT.

This clone appeared a single time. J is TRBJ1-1 and V is TRBV5-1; 9 positions agree with TRBD1. The CDR3 runs 16 residues. V gave up 3 bases and J gave up 0 bases; unmatched junction bases: 6. The germline gives CDR1 SGHRS, CDR2 YFSETQ. The CDR3 nucleotides read TGCGCCAGCAGCTCAACAGGGGGCAAAGTGAACACTGAAGCTTTCTTT. Protein product: CASSSTGGKVNTEAFF.

CDR3: CASTRDPGANEQFF. CDR3 nucleotides: TGCGCCAGCACCCGGGACCCAGGGGCCAATGAGCAGTTCTTC. The gene calls are TRBV5-1 and TRBJ2-1; weak D call: TRBD1 (6 bases). This CDR3 is 14 amino acids long. Trimming took off 6 bases at V and 6 bases at J, with 16 bases between the two ends. The germline V gene has CDR1 SGHRS and CDR2 YFSETQ.

The chain employs TRBV21-1 and TRBJ2-5; the table's TRBD1 call for D was not verified on the DNA. TRBV21-1 is deemed a pseudogene. The CDR3 has 14 residues. The CDR3 reads CASSLRDSEETQYF. The CDR3 DNA reads TGTGCCAGCAGCCTCCGGGACAGTGAAGAGACCCAGTACTTC.